A single sample gave rise to the 17 T cell receptor beta chains below, sequenced in a study of T cell responses to AZD1222 COVID-19 vaccine. Using immunoSEQ multiplex PCR, the repertoire was profiled, and TCRdb retains in-frame clones only, with some absent. The data hold 65,000 to 95,000 clones, with 80% to 90% observed a single time. Sequencing was performed on peripheral blood, taken 28 days after the second AZD1222 dose. The receptors were sampled from an adult who received the AZD1222 COVID-19 vaccine.

This clone has only a few counts. The V gene is TRBV18, the J gene TRBJ2-2; TRBD1 is a possible D gene (6 bases). Trimming shortened V by 3 bases and J by 0 bases, and 11 bases separated the two germline ends. Germline-derived CDR1 and CDR2 are KGHSH and LQKENI. This CDR3 is built from 16 residues. Here the CDR3 reads CASSPVGTTNTGELFF. Here the CDR3 DNA reads TGTGCCAGCTCACCGGTCGGGACAACGAACACCGGGGAGCTGTTTTTT.

The chain links TRBV18 to TRBJ1-1; no clear D gene. The CDR3 has 16 residues. Germline loops: CDR1 KGHSH, CDR2 LQKENI. The germline V and J ends were trimmed by 2 bases and 0 bases, with 13 bases remaining between them. As DNA, the CDR3 is TGTGCCAGCTCACCAGCCCAGGTTAGCATGAACACTGAAGCTTTCTTT. Amino acid sequence: CASSPAQVSMNTEAFF.

This rearrangement joins TRBV4-2 to TRBJ2-1; 9 bases map to TRBD1. After removal of 0 bases from V and 9 bases from J, the junction contained 12 bases not matched to a gene. The V gene's germline CDR1 is LGHNA and CDR2 YNFKEQ. The CDR3 is 17 amino acids. CDR3 in amino acids: CASSQDPGQGRDGEQFF. In nucleotides, the CDR3 is TGTGCCAGCAGCCAAGACCCAGGACAGGGGCGAGACGGTGAGCAGTTCTTC.

The chain carries TRBV4-2 and TRBJ2-7; D gene unclear. V was trimmed by 1 base and J by 6 bases, leaving 13 bases between them. Germline CDR1 and CDR2: LGHNA and YNFKEQ. This CDR3 has 14 amino acids. As DNA, the CDR3 is TGTGCCAGCAGCCAAGTGTTCTCGCGCGGCGAGCAGTACTTC. Translated, it gives CASSQVFSRGEQYF.

This chain uses TRBV5-6 with TRBJ2-3, with 11 bases matching TRBD2. Trimming at V came to 9 bases and at J to 8 bases, leaving 23 bases not matched to a gene. The germline gives CDR1 SGHDT, CDR2 YYEEEE. The CDR3 has 18 residues. The DNA of the CDR3 is TGTGCCACCACCACCTGGGGGGGGGATAGCGGGGGGGCCCGTACGCAGTATTTT. Translation gives CATTTWGGDSGGARTQYF.

The CDR3 DNA sequence: TGTGCCAGCTCATTGGACAGGGCCGACACTGAAGCTTTCTTT. Its protein product is CASSLDRADTEAFF. J is TRBJ1-1 and V is TRBV18, with 8 bases matching TRBD1. J gave up 3 bases and V 5 bases, and 5 bases lay outside the gene matches. The CDR3 runs to 14 residues. In germline, CDR1 is KGHSH, CDR2 LQKENI.

The count of this clone is one. The genes are TRBV6-6 and TRBJ2-6; D is unclear. The V end was cut by 4 bases, the J end by 1 base, with 2 bases between. The CDR3 is 13 amino acids. The germline V gene has CDR1 MNHNY and CDR2 SVGAGI (reference sequence). CDR3 in amino acids: CASSLSGANVLTF. The CDR3 DNA reads TGTGCCAGCAGTTTATCTGGGGCCAACGTCCTGACTTTC.

V is TRBV21-1 and J is TRBJ2-3; TRBD2 is the table's D call and was not checked against the DNA. TRBV21-1 is a pseudogene locus. CDR3 size: 17 residues. CDR3 coding DNA: TGTGCCAGCAGCAAAGACCCTACGGGGGGGAGCACAGATACGCAGTATTTT. Translated: CASSKDPTGGSTDTQYF.

This clone appeared once. The gene calls are TRBV19 and TRBJ1-1; 8 bases align to TRBD1. V shed 6 bases, J shed 4 bases, and the junction held 10 bases outside the gene matches. The germline CDR1 and CDR2 sequences are LNHDA and SQIVND (reference sequence). The CDR3 is 15 residues long. The CDR3 loop is CASSHGRQGSTEAFF. The DNA of the CDR3 is TGTGCCAGTAGCCATGGGCGACAGGGGAGCACTGAAGCTTTCTTT.

This rearrangement joins TRBV27 to TRBJ1-5; possibly TRBD1 for D (5 bases). Germline CDR1 is MNHEY and CDR2 is SMNVEV (reference sequence). Trimming took off 6 bases at V and 4 bases at J, with 16 bases between the two ends. The CDR3 totals 15 residues. Here the CDR3 reads CASRRNPGRNQPQHF. The CDR3 nucleotides read TGTGCCAGCAGACGAAACCCAGGGAGGAATCAGCCCCAGCATTTT.

The chain combines TRBV7-2 with TRBJ1-1, with TRBD1 matching 9 bases. The ends lost 5 bases at V and 7 bases at J; junction bases unmatched: 11. This CDR3 is built from 15 residues. The V gene's germline CDR1 is SGHTA and CDR2 FQGNSA. The CDR3: CASSPTGGLSIEAFF. DNA of the CDR3: TGTGCCAGCAGCCCCACAGGGGGCTTATCCATTGAAGCTTTCTTT. Using reference TRBV7-2 and TRBJ1-1 for the parts outside the CDR3, the full variable domain is GAGVSQSPSNKVTEKGKDVELRCDPISGHTALYWYRQSLGQGLEFLIYFQGNSAPDKSGLPSDRFSAERTGGSVSTLTIQRTQQEDSAVYLCASSPTGGLSIEAFFGQGTRLTVV.

The rearrangement uses TRBV7-2 and TRBJ1-1; no reliable D call. Germline values: CDR1 SGHTA, CDR2 FQGNSA. V dropped 5 bases and J dropped 0 bases, with 19 bases sitting between them. This CDR3 contains 17 residues. CDR3 nucleotide sequence: TGTGCCAGCAGCCCCCTTTCTAGCCCAGTTGTGAACACTGAAGCTTTCTTT. Encoded protein: CASSPLSSPVVNTEAFF.

This rearrangement joins TRBV27 to TRBJ1-6; 7 bases fit TRBD1. After removal of 8 bases from V and 9 bases from J, the junction contained 13 bases not matched to a gene. The germline V gene has CDR1 MNHEY and CDR2 SMNVEV (reference sequence). The CDR3 loop spans 15 amino acids. The CDR3, as DNA: TGTGCCAGCGGGGCAGGGGGTTTCGGTAGTTCACCCCTCCACTTT. It is translated as CASGAGGFGSSPLHF.

Concerning this clone itself: Germline is not matched at one junction end, which may reflect a read error. The J gene is TRBJ2-7, the V gene TRBV14, with 9 bases identical to TRBD1. This CDR3 region has 17 residues. In germline, CDR1 is SGHDN, CDR2 FVKESK. The CDR3 here is CASSQRLGQGPAYGQYF. The CDR3 DNA follows: TGTGCCAGCAGCCAACGATTAGGACAGGGGCCCGCCTACGGGCAGTACTTC.

V is TRBV6-5 and J is TRBJ1-6; D might be TRBD1 (5 bases). The CDR3 sequence is 14 residues long. The V gene lost 6 bases and the J gene lost 11 bases, with 17 bases spanning the gap. Germline V gene data show CDR1 as MNHEY and CDR2 as SVGAGI. CDR3 DNA: TGTGCCAGCAGCGGGGCCCCCAAGGAGGCACCCCTCCACTTT. It encodes CASSGAPKEAPLHF.

The chain combines TRBV28 with TRBJ2-2; D not resolved. The CDR3 extends over 14 amino acids. CDR1 and CDR2 from the germline V gene are MDHEN and SYDVKM. V was cut by 8 bases and J by 5 bases, with 15 bases left in between. CDR3 sequence (DNA): TGTGCCAGCCGCGGAACAGCCTTTACCGGGGAGCTGTTTTTT. Its protein product is CASRGTAFTGELFF.

The chain couples TRBV4-2 to TRBJ2-3; 8 bases agree with TRBD1. V lost 1 base and J lost 2; bases outside the gene matches: 8. The CDR3 extends over 17 amino acids. CDR1 is LGHNA and CDR2 is YNFKEQ in the germline V gene. The CDR3 DNA follows: TGTGCCAGCAGCCAAGCATCTTGGGGACAGGCCACAGATACGCAGTATTTT. This translates into CASSQASWGQATDTQYF.